A selection of T cell receptor beta chains follows, all from one sample in a study of T cells in Graves' hyperthyroidism and ophthalmopathy. TCRdb re-called the multiplex PCR reads with MiXCR, one entry per CDR3 protein. This table has under 400,000 distinct CDR3 sequences, roughly 21% appearing once. The sequenced sample was blood. These receptor sequences come from a woman between 50 and 59 years old with Graves' hyperthyroidism. The CDR3 runs from the conserved cysteine through the conserved F or W. The D gene is left open where the match is weak. For some rows the clone size is stated as once, few or many, or as a class when expanded; others skip it.

v_gene,j_gene,d_gene,abundance,CDR3aa,CDR3nt
TRBV6-1,TRBJ2-7,TRBD1,many,CASSDDRDYEQYF,TGTGCCAGCAGTGACGACAGGGACTACGAGCAGTACTTC
TRBV5-1,TRBJ2-2,-,few,CASRRENTGELFF,TGCGCCAGTCGCAGGGAGAACACCGGGGAGCTGTTTTTT
TRBV20-1,TRBJ1-2,-,many,CSAIPQGYGYTF,TGCAGTGCTATACCACAGGGCTATGGCTACACCTTC
TRBV5-6,TRBJ2-3,TRBD1,few,CASSPYTGGDTDTQYF,TGTGCCAGCAGCCCTTATACAGGGGGCGACACAGATACGCAGTATTTT
TRBV11-3,TRBJ2-2,-,many,CASRKAGELFF,TGTGCCAGCCGGAAGGCCGGGGAGCTGTTTTTT
TRBV20-1,TRBJ1-4,-,-,CSARGQGTNEKLFF,TGCAGTGCTAGAGGCCAGGGAACTAATGAAAAACTGTTTTTT
TRBV27,TRBJ2-7,TRBD1,once,CASSSPRQGTTYEQYF,TGTGCCAGCAGTTCCCCCCGACAGGGCACGACCTACGAGCAGTACTTC
TRBV11-2,TRBJ1-5,TRBD1,-,CASSSRGQGKDFSNQPQHF,TGTGCCAGCAGCTCCCGCGGACAGGGGAAAGATTTTAGCAATCAGCCCCAGCATTTT
TRBV10-3,TRBJ2-2,TRBD2,many,CAISVGSGGANTGELFF,TGTGCCATCAGTGTCGGTAGCGGGGGGGCGAACACCGGGGAGCTGTTTTTT
TRBV5-6,TRBJ2-1,-,many,CASSGSGNQQFF,TGTGCCAGCAGCGGTTCAGGGAATCAGCAGTTCTTC
TRBV7-2,TRBJ2-1,TRBD2,many,CASSFPSGEQFF,TGTGCCAGCAGCTTCCCTAGCGGGGAGCAGTTCTTC
TRBV18,TRBJ2-5,-,-,CASSWGRRQETQYF,TGTGCCAGCTCATGGGGGAGGAGGCAAGAGACCCAGTACTTC
TRBV12-3/TRBV12-4,TRBJ1-1,TRBD1,many,CASSAGGSDTEAFF,TGTGCCAGCAGTGCAGGGGGCTCGGACACTGAAGCTTTCTTT
TRBV4-2,TRBJ1-2,-,few,CASSEGTKGMDSSYGYTF,TGTGCCAGCAGCGAAGGGACTAAGGGTATGGATAGTAGCTATGGCTACACCTTC
TRBV29-1,TRBJ1-3,-,few,CSARGGSGNTIYF,TGCAGCGCCAGGGGAGGGTCTGGAAACACCATATATTTT
TRBV6-5,TRBJ1-2,-,-,CASSYSGGNEGYTF,TGTGCCAGCAGTTACTCAGGGGGGAACGAAGGCTACACCTTC
TRBV12-3/TRBV12-4,TRBJ2-1,-,few,CASSFSPGLSFNEQFF,TGTGCCAGCAGTTTTTCGCCGGGACTGAGTTTCAATGAGCAGTTCTTC
TRBV5-1,TRBJ2-3,-,few,CASSSRGSTDTQYF,TGCGCCAGCAGCAGCAGGGGAAGCACAGATACGCAGTATTTT
TRBV7-9,TRBJ1-1,-,few,CASSSGDGRTAFF,TGTGCCAGCAGCTCAGGGGATGGAAGGACGGCTTTCTTT
TRBV20-1,TRBJ2-7,-,-,CSARGWQSYEQYF,TGCAGTGCTAGGGGATGGCAGTCCTACGAGCAGTACTTC
TRBV18,TRBJ1-1,-,-,CASSPNTIEAFF,TGTGCCAGCTCACCCAACACGATTGAAGCTTTCTTT
TRBV3-1,TRBJ2-3,-,many,CASSHVRSFDTQYF,TGTGCCAGCAGCCATGTCAGGTCGTTCGATACGCAGTATTTT
TRBV18,TRBJ2-7,-,-,CASSPQSAGAIYEQYF,TGTGCCAGCTCACCACAATCGGCGGGGGCGATCTACGAGCAGTACTTC
TRBV7-9,TRBJ2-5,-,-,CASSLVRAARKETQYF,TGTGCCAGCAGCTTAGTACGGGCAGCGAGAAAAGAGACCCAGTACTTC
TRBV24-1,TRBJ2-7,-,many,CATSDPDRAYEQYF,TGTGCCACCAGTGACCCGGACAGAGCCTACGAGCAGTACTTC
TRBV18,TRBJ2-7,TRBD1,few,CASSPQGTGLYEQYF,TGTGCCAGCTCACCACAGGGGACAGGGCTCTACGAGCAGTACTTC
TRBV2,TRBJ2-5,-,-,CASTPSGRGGETQYF,TGTGCCAGCACCCCTTCCGGCAGGGGCGGCGAGACCCAGTACTTC
TRBV7-3,TRBJ1-6,TRBD1,few,CASTPTGQRSSYNSPLHF,TGTGCCAGCACCCCGACGGGACAGAGGAGCTCCTATAATTCACCCCTCCACTTT
TRBV24-1,TRBJ2-7,TRBD2,few,CATSDHGTSGRGREQYF,TGTGCCACCAGTGATCACGGGACTAGCGGGAGAGGTAGGGAGCAGTACTTC
TRBV25-1,TRBJ2-7,TRBD2,-,CASSMTSGSWEQYF,TGTGCCAGCAGTATGACTAGCGGATCTTGGGAGCAGTACTTC
TRBV7-2,TRBJ2-5,TRBD1,many,CASSLATGQGQETQYF,TGTGCCAGCAGCTTAGCGACAGGACAGGGCCAAGAGACCCAGTACTTC
TRBV15,TRBJ2-5,-,-,CATSNLETQYF,TGTGCCACCAGCAACCTGGAGACCCAGTACTTC
TRBV9,TRBJ1-2,TRBD1,-,CASNPTGTEDGYTF,TGTGCCAGCAACCCGACAGGGACGGAAGATGGCTACACCTTC
TRBV11-2,TRBJ2-2,-,many,CASSSGTRRTGELFF,TGTGCCAGCAGCTCAGGGACCCGAAGGACCGGGGAGCTGTTTTTT
TRBV27,TRBJ2-3,TRBD2,-,CASAGGLAATDTQYF,TGTGCCAGCGCCGGGGGACTAGCGGCCACAGATACGCAGTATTTT
TRBV6-1,TRBJ2-2,TRBD1,few,CATWTGYLNTGELFF,TGTGCCACCTGGACAGGGTATCTAAACACCGGGGAGCTGTTTTTT
TRBV7-9,TRBJ1-2,-,-,CASSFDGGGYGYTF,TGTGCCAGCAGCTTTGATGGGGGAGGCTATGGCTACACCTTC
TRBV5-1,TRBJ1-2,-,many,CASSLDPRARRSYGYTF,TGCGCCAGCAGCTTGGACCCCAGGGCTCGCCGCAGCTATGGCTACACCTTC
TRBV7-2,TRBJ2-7,-,-,CASSLLSGTNDEQYF,TGTGCCAGCAGTCTACTTAGCGGAACTAACGACGAGCAGTACTTC
TRBV3-1,TRBJ1-6,TRBD1,-,CASAGQGRDSPLHF,TGTGCCAGCGCGGGACAGGGGCGAGATTCACCCCTCCACTTT